This T cell receptor beta chain was sequenced during a study of OX40 agonist ivuxolimab in advanced cancers. Study information: Averaging roughly 60 years in age, with a range of 23 to 79, the cohort was about 83% male.

TCRdb keeps only in-frame clones here, not all; method: immunoSEQ multiplex PCR. This sample yields just under 80,000 clones, of which approximately 85% are seen a single time; around 25% belongs to the top ten. Study-level points and caveats: The authors also found low normalized T-cell clonal expansion in some nonresponders.

Details on this clone: Its target is not known.

Sampled blood was obtained at baseline, cycle 4 day 1, and cycle 7 day 1. Sequenced here: CD4+ or CD8+ T cells sorted from blood, sampled in a trial of the OX40 agonist ivuxolimab. The sequence was collected from an adult with an advanced solid tumor such as melanoma, head and neck, liver or kidney cancer.

The CDR3 DNA reads TGTGCCAGCAGCTCTAAGAAAACCGGGACAGAGAATTCACCCCTCCACTTT. It specifies CASSSKKTGTENSPLHF. This sequence joins TRBV5-6 and TRBJ1-6; 7 bases align to TRBD1. Germline loops: CDR1 SGHDT, CDR2 YYEEEE. V was clipped by 3 bases and J by 7 bases; unmatched bases: 13. This CDR3 contains 17 residues.